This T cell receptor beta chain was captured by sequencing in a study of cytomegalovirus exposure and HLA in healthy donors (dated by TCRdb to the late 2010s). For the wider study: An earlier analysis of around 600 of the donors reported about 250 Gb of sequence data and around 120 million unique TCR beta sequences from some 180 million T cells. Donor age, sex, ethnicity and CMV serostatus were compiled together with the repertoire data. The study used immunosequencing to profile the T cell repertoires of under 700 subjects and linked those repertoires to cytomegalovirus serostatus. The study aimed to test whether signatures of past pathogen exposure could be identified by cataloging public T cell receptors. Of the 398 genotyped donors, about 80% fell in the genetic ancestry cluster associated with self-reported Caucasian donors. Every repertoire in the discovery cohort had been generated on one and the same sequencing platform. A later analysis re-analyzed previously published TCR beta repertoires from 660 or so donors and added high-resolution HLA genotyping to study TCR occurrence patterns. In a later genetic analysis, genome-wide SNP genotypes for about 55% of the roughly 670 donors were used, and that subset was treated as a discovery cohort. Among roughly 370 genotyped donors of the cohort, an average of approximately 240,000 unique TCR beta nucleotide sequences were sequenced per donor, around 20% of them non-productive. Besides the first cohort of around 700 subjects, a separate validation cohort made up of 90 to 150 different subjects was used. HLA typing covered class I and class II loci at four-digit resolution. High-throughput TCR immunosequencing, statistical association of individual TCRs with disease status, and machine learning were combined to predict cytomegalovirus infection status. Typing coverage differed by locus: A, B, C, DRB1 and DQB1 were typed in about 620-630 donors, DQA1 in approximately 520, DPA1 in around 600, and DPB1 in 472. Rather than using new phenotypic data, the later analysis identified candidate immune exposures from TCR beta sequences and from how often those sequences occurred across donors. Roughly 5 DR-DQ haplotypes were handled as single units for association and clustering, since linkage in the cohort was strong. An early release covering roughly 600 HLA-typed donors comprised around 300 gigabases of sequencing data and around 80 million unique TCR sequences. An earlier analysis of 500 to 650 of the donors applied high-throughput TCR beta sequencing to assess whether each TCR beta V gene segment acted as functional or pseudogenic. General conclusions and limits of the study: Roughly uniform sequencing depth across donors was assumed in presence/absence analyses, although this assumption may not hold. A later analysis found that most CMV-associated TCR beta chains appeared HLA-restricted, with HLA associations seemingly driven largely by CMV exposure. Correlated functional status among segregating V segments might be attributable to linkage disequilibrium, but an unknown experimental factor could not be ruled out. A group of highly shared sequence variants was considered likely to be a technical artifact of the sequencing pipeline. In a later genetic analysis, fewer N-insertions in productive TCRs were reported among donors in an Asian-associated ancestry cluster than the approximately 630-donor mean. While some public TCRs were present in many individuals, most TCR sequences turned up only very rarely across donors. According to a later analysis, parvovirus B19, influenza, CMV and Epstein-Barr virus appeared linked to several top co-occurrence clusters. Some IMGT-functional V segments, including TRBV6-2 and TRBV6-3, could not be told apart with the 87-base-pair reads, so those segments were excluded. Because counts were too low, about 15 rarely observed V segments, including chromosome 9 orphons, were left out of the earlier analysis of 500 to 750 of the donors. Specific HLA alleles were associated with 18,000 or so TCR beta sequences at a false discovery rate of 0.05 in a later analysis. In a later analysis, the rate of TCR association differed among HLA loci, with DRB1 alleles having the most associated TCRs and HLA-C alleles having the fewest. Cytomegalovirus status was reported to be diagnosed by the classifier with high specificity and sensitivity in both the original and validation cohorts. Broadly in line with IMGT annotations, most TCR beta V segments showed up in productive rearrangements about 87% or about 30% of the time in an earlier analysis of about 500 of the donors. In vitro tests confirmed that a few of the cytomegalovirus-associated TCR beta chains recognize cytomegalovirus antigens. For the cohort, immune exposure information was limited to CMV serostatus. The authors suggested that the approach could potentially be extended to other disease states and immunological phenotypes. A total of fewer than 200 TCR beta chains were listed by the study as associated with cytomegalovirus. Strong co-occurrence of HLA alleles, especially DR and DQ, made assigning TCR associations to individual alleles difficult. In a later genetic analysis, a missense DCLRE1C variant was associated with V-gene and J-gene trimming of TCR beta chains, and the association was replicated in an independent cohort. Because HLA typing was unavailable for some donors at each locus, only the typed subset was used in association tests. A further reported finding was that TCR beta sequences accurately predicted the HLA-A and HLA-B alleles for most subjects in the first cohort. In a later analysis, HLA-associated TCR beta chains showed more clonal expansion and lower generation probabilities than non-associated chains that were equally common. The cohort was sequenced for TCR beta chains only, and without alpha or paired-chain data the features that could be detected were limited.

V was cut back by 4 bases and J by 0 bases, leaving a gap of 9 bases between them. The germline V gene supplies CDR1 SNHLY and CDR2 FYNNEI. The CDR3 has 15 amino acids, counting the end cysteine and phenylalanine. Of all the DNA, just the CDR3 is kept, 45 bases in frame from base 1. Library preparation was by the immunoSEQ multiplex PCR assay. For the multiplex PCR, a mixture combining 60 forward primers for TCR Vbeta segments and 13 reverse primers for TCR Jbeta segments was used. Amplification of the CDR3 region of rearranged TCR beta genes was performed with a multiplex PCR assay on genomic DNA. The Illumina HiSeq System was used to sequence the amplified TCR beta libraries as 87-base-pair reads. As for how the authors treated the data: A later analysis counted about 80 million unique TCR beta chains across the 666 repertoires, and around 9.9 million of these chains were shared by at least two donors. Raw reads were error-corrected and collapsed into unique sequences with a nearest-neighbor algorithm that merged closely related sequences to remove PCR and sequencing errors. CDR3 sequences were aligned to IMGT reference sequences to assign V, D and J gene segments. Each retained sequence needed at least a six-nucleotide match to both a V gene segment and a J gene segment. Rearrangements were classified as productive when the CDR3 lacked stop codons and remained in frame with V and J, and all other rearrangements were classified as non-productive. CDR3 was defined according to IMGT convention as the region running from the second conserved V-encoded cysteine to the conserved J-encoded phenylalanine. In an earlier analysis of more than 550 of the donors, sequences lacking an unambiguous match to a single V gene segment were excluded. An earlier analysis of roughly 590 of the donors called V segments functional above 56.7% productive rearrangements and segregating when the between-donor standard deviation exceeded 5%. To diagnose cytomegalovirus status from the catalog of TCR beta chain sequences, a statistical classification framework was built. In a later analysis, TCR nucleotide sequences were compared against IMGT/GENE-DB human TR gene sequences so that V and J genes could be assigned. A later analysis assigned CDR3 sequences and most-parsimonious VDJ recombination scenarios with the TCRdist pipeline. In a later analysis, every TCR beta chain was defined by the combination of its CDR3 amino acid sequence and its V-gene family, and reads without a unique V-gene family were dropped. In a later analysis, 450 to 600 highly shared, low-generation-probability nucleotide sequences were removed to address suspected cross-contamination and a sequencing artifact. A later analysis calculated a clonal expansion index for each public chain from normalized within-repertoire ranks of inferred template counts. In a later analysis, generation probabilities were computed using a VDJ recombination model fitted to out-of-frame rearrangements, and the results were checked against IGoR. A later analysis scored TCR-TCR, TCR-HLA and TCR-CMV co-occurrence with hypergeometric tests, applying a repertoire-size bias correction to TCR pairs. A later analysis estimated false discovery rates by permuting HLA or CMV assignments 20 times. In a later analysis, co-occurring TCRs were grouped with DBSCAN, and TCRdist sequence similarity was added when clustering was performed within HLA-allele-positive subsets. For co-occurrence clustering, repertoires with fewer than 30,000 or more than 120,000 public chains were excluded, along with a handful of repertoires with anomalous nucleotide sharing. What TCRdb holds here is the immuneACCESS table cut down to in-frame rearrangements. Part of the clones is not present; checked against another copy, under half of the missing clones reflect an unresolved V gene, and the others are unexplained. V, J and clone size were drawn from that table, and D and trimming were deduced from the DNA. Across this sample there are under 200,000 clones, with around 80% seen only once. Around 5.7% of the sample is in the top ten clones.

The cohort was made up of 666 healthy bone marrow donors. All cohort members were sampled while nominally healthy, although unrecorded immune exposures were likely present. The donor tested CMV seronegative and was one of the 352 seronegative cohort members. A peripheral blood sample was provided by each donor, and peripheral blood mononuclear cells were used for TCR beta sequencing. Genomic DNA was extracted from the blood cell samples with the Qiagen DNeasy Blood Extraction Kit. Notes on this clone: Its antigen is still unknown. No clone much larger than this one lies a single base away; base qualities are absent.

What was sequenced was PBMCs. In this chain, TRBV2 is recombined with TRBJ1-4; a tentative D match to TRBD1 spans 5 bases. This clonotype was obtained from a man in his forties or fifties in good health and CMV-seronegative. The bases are TGTGCCAGCAGTGGGGGGGGGACAACTAATGAAAAACTGTTTTTT. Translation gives CASSGGGTTNEKLFF. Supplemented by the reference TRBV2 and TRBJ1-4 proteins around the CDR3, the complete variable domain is EPEVTQTPSHQVTQMGQEVILRCVPISNHLYFYWYRQILGQKVEFLVSFYNNEISEKSEIFDDQFSVERPDGSNFTLKIRSTKLEDSAMYFCASSGGGTTNEKLFFGSGTQLSVL.